This is a list of T cell receptor beta chains from one sample in a study of CD8 T cells in ankylosing spondylitis. TCRdb re-called the 5' RACE reads with MiXCR, one entry per CDR3 protein. The sample consists of fewer than 750,000 distinct CDR3 sequences, under 20% of them appearing once. Sequenced: blood, either unsorted or a sorted T cell fraction (not recorded which). Receptors were obtained from a male donor with ankylosing spondylitis. CDR3s include the opening cysteine and the closing phenylalanine or tryptophan. The D gene is left open where the match is weak. Expanded clones are given a class, and other clones once, few, many or no size at all.

V gene: TRBV27; J gene: TRBJ2-7; clone size: -; D gene: TRBD1; CDR3 protein: CASSGPGQGSYEQYF; CDR3 DNA: TGTGCCAGCAGTGGGCCGGGACAGGGTTCCTACGAGCAGTACTTC
V gene: TRBV20-1; J gene: TRBJ1-1; clone size: few; D gene: TRBD1; CDR3 protein: CNTFTGETEAFF; CDR3 DNA: TGCAACACCTTCACAGGGGAGACTGAAGCTTTCTTT
V gene: TRBV12-3/TRBV12-4; J gene: TRBJ2-7; clone size: -; D gene: -; CDR3 protein: CASTFTWQGESYEQYF; CDR3 DNA: TGTGCCAGCACCTTTACGTGGCAGGGAGAATCCTACGAGCAGTACTTC
V gene: TRBV20-1; J gene: TRBJ2-4; clone size: -; D gene: -; CDR3 protein: CSAGQPLAKNIQYF; CDR3 DNA: TGCAGTGCTGGACAGCCTCTAGCCAAAAACATTCAGTACTTC
V gene: TRBV12-3/TRBV12-4; J gene: TRBJ1-2; clone size: few; D gene: -; CDR3 protein: CASSRGHQGGYTF; CDR3 DNA: TGTGCCAGCAGTCGAGGCCACCAGGGGGGCTACACCTTC
V gene: TRBV6-2/TRBV6-3; J gene: TRBJ1-2; clone size: few; D gene: -; CDR3 protein: CASSRWDTQFYGYTF; CDR3 DNA: TGTGCCAGCAGTCGTTGGGACACGCAGTTCTATGGCTACACCTTC
V gene: TRBV29-1; J gene: TRBJ1-1; clone size: -; D gene: -; CDR3 protein: CSVELANTEAFF; CDR3 DNA: TGCAGCGTTGAATTGGCAAATACTGAAGCTTTCTTT
V gene: TRBV5-1; J gene: TRBJ2-2; clone size: -; D gene: TRBD1; CDR3 protein: CASSHPDRVPGELFF; CDR3 DNA: TGCGCCAGCAGCCATCCGGACAGGGTCCCCGGGGAGCTGTTTTTT
V gene: TRBV4-2; J gene: TRBJ1-5; clone size: few; D gene: TRBD1; CDR3 protein: CASSQVGQGLQPQHF; CDR3 DNA: TGTGCCAGCAGCCAAGTAGGACAGGGTCTTCAGCCCCAGCATTTT
V gene: TRBV20-1; J gene: TRBJ1-6; clone size: -; D gene: -; CDR3 protein: CSARPDGGGSPLHF; CDR3 DNA: TGCAGTGCTAGACCCGACGGAGGCGGTTCACCCCTCCACTTT
V gene: TRBV29-1; J gene: TRBJ2-5; clone size: few; D gene: TRBD1; CDR3 protein: CSVEDQGASGETQYF; CDR3 DNA: TGCAGCGTAGAAGATCAGGGGGCGTCTGGAGAGACCCAGTACTTC
V gene: TRBV5-1; J gene: TRBJ2-2; clone size: -; D gene: -; CDR3 protein: CASSLATRGNTGELFF; CDR3 DNA: TGCGCCAGCAGCTTGGCGACCAGGGGGAACACCGGGGAGCTGTTTTTT
V gene: TRBV29-1; J gene: TRBJ2-3; clone size: -; D gene: -; CDR3 protein: CSVEDHGNPSTDTQYF; CDR3 DNA: TGCAGCGTTGAAGATCATGGAAATCCTAGCACAGATACGCAGTATTTT
V gene: TRBV27; J gene: TRBJ2-3; clone size: many; D gene: -; CDR3 protein: CASSLSGSDTQYF; CDR3 DNA: TGTGCCAGCAGTTTATCCGGGTCAGATACGCAGTATTTT
V gene: TRBV4-3; J gene: TRBJ1-4; clone size: -; D gene: -; CDR3 protein: CASSQDHGSGTGLFF; CDR3 DNA: TGCGCCAGCAGCCAAGATCACGGGTCAGGCACAGGACTGTTTTTT
V gene: TRBV5-1; J gene: TRBJ2-3; clone size: -; D gene: -; CDR3 protein: CASRFWGTDTQYF; CDR3 DNA: TGCGCCAGCAGGTTTTGGGGCACAGATACGCAGTATTTT
V gene: TRBV6-1; J gene: TRBJ1-1; clone size: few; D gene: -; CDR3 protein: CASSRGMGGRGGTEAFF; CDR3 DNA: TGTGCCAGCAGCCGCGGTATGGGGGGCAGAGGAGGCACTGAAGCTTTCTTT
V gene: TRBV9; J gene: TRBJ2-4; clone size: -; D gene: TRBD1; CDR3 protein: CASSPSYPGQSKNIQYF; CDR3 DNA: TGTGCCAGCAGCCCAAGCTACCCGGGACAGAGCAAAAACATTCAGTACTTC
V gene: TRBV15; J gene: TRBJ1-5; clone size: many; D gene: -; CDR3 protein: CATSRDPSAAHQPQHF; CDR3 DNA: TGTGCCACCAGCAGAGATCCTTCGGCAGCCCATCAGCCCCAGCATTTT
V gene: TRBV29-1; J gene: TRBJ1-5; clone size: few; D gene: -; CDR3 protein: CSVRAPNQPQHF; CDR3 DNA: TGCAGCGTTCGGGCCCCAAATCAGCCCCAGCATTTT
V gene: TRBV20-1; J gene: TRBJ2-5; clone size: few; D gene: TRBD1; CDR3 protein: CSGRDRVFETQYF; CDR3 DNA: TGCAGTGGACGTGACAGGGTGTTTGAGACCCAGTACTTC
V gene: TRBV11-2; J gene: TRBJ2-5; clone size: -; D gene: TRBD2; CDR3 protein: CASSPRTASGVRETQYF; CDR3 DNA: TGTGCCAGCAGCCCGCGGACGGCTAGCGGGGTGAGGGAGACCCAGTACTTC
V gene: TRBV29-1; J gene: TRBJ2-7; clone size: few; D gene: -; CDR3 protein: CSVQSRPSYEQYF; CDR3 DNA: TGCAGCGTTCAGAGTCGCCCCTCCTACGAGCAGTACTTC
V gene: TRBV6-5; J gene: TRBJ1-6; clone size: few; D gene: -; CDR3 protein: CASSYSGRDNSPLHF; CDR3 DNA: TGTGCCAGCAGTTACTCAGGACGGGACAATTCACCCCTCCACTTT
V gene: TRBV20-1; J gene: TRBJ2-1; clone size: -; D gene: TRBD2; CDR3 protein: CSARGSGGRAYNEQFF; CDR3 DNA: TGCAGTGCTAGAGGGTCTGGCGGGAGGGCCTACAATGAGCAGTTCTTC
V gene: TRBV25-1; J gene: TRBJ1-2; clone size: many; D gene: TRBD1; CDR3 protein: CASSASGTGMGYGYTF; CDR3 DNA: TGTGCCAGCAGTGCCTCAGGGACAGGGATGGGCTATGGCTACACCTTC
V gene: TRBV12-3/TRBV12-4; J gene: TRBJ2-1; clone size: -; D gene: -; CDR3 protein: CASSLGGGVAQSGEQFF; CDR3 DNA: TGTGCCAGCAGTTTAGGAGGAGGGGTAGCTCAATCCGGTGAGCAGTTCTTC
V gene: TRBV18; J gene: TRBJ2-7; clone size: few; D gene: -; CDR3 protein: CASSPGQTNYEQYF; CDR3 DNA: TGTGCCAGCTCACCGGGCCAGACAAACTACGAGCAGTACTTC
V gene: TRBV20-1; J gene: TRBJ2-7; clone size: -; D gene: -; CDR3 protein: CSATDLSSYEQYF; CDR3 DNA: TGCAGTGCTACGGACCTGAGCTCCTACGAGCAGTACTTC
V gene: TRBV20-1; J gene: TRBJ1-2; clone size: few; D gene: TRBD1; CDR3 protein: CSASQGANYGYTF; CDR3 DNA: TGCAGTGCTAGTCAGGGGGCTAACTATGGCTACACCTTC
V gene: TRBV11-2; J gene: TRBJ2-7; clone size: -; D gene: -; CDR3 protein: CASSLLSLPHEQYF; CDR3 DNA: TGTGCCAGCAGCTTACTAAGCCTCCCCCACGAGCAGTACTTC
V gene: TRBV12-5; J gene: TRBJ2-7; clone size: few; D gene: -; CDR3 protein: CASGLVDNSEQYF; CDR3 DNA: TGTGCTAGTGGTTTGGTGGACAACAGCGAGCAGTACTTC
V gene: TRBV12-3/TRBV12-4; J gene: TRBJ2-3; clone size: -; D gene: -; CDR3 protein: CASIFGLAGGTDTQYF; CDR3 DNA: TGTGCCAGCATTTTTGGGCTAGCTGGGGGCACAGATACGCAGTATTTT
V gene: TRBV28; J gene: TRBJ1-5; clone size: -; D gene: -; CDR3 protein: CASSLFRGGNQPQHF; CDR3 DNA: TGTGCCAGCAGTTTATTCAGAGGGGGCAATCAGCCCCAGCATTTT
V gene: TRBV27; J gene: TRBJ2-7; clone size: -; D gene: -; CDR3 protein: CASSLTVNYEQYF; CDR3 DNA: TGTGCCAGCAGTCTGACCGTCAACTACGAGCAGTACTTC
V gene: TRBV19; J gene: TRBJ2-3; clone size: -; D gene: -; CDR3 protein: CASSIWQTTDTQYF; CDR3 DNA: TGTGCCAGTAGTATTTGGCAGACCACAGATACGCAGTATTTT
V gene: TRBV4-2; J gene: TRBJ2-1; clone size: few; D gene: TRBD2; CDR3 protein: CASSQDLVGRTSANEQFF; CDR3 DNA: TGTGCCAGCAGCCAAGATCTCGTTGGGAGGACTAGCGCGAATGAGCAGTTCTTC
V gene: TRBV12-3/TRBV12-4; J gene: TRBJ2-5; clone size: -; D gene: -; CDR3 protein: CASSPAVSGGWTQYF; CDR3 DNA: TGTGCCAGCAGCCCTGCCGTTAGCGGAGGGTGGACCCAGTACTTC
V gene: TRBV15; J gene: TRBJ2-3; clone size: -; D gene: TRBD2; CDR3 protein: CATSRDFAGDGDTQYF; CDR3 DNA: TGTGCCACCAGCAGAGATTTTGCGGGGGACGGGGATACGCAGTATTTT
V gene: TRBV5-1; J gene: TRBJ2-2; clone size: -; D gene: -; CDR3 protein: CASSPGGAPGELFF; CDR3 DNA: TGCGCCAGCAGCCCTGGAGGGGCCCCCGGGGAGCTGTTTTTT
V gene: TRBV10-3; J gene: TRBJ2-2; clone size: many; D gene: TRBD1; CDR3 protein: CAISELPRTGNTGELFF; CDR3 DNA: TGTGCCATCAGTGAGTTACCGAGGACAGGGAACACCGGGGAGCTGTTTTTT